Each of the 3 T cell receptor beta chains below was sequenced from the same sample in a study of brain metastases from non-small cell lung cancer. Assay used: immunoSEQ multiplex PCR; TCRdb lists only in-frame clones, some missing. The sample carries 4,500 to 6,000 clones, around 80% recorded once. The specimen sequenced was primary lung tumor tissue. The receptors derive from a donor at least 40 years old with non-small cell lung cancer.

The chain joins TRBV7-9 to TRBJ1-4, with TRBD1 matching over 8 bases. Germline V gene sequence: CDR1 SEHNR, CDR2 FQNEAQ (reference sequence). The CDR3 covers 14 residues. V trimming: 3 bases; J trimming: 7 bases; junction bases outside the gene matches: 4. The CDR3 DNA sequence: TGTGCCAGCAGCTTGGACAGGGTTTTTGAAAAACTGTTTTTT. Its translation is CASSLDRVFEKLFF.

The rearrangement links TRBV5-3 to TRBJ2-7; 7 bases map to TRBD1. TRBV5-3 is classed as an ORF, of uncertain function. Losses at the gene ends were 0 bases for V and 6 bases for J; bases not matched to a gene: 12. This CDR3 is 16 amino acids long. The CDR3 DNA is TGTGCCAGAAGCTTGGCCAACTTGTACAGGGGAGCCGAGCAGTACGTC. Translating gives CARSLANLYRGAEQYV.

This clone was seen just once. The gene calls are TRBV10-2 and TRBJ2-7; D call uncertain. Trimming left V 2 bases short and J 2 bases short, with 10 bases between. The CDR3 is 14 residues long. CDR1 is WSHSY, CDR2 SAAADI, per germline. Here the CDR3 reads CASSEPAYAYEQYF. The CDR3 nucleotides are TGCGCCAGCAGTGAGCCGGCCTACGCCTACGAGCAGTACTTC.